This entry lists 2 T cell receptor beta chains sequenced from one sample in a study of identical twins. TCRdb called the 5' RACE reads again in MiXCR, with one record for every CDR3 protein. The data show roughly 290,000 distinct CDR3 sequences, roughly 9.8% seen once. The same specimen was also included in a second study, on yellow fever vaccine responses in identical twins.

The specimen sequenced was CD8+ T cells sorted from blood. All receptors come from a woman aged 18-29 years in good health.

A few counts support this clonotype. This sequence joins TRBV27 and TRBJ2-7; 9 bases align to TRBD2. The CDR3 loop spans 15 amino acids. In germline, CDR1 is MNHEY, CDR2 SMNVEV (reference sequence). The V and J ends lost 4 bases and 1 base, in that order; junction bases with no gene match: 5. The CDR3 DNA reads as TGTGCCAGCAGTTCTATAGCGGGAGAATCCTACGAGCAGTACTTC. The encoded protein is CASSSIAGESYEQYF.

The V and J genes are TRBV7-8 and TRBJ2-5; weak D call: TRBD1 (5 bases). V dropped 6 bases and J dropped 2 bases, with 19 bases sitting between them. The CDR3 covers 16 residues. From germline, CDR1 is SGHVS and CDR2 FQNEAQ. CDR3 loop: CASSPLGGAGQETQYF. The CDR3 region has the DNA TGTGCCAGCAGTCCTCTTGGTGGGGCTGGGCAAGAGACCCAGTACTTC.